Below, 2 T cell receptor beta chains from the same sample are listed, as sequenced in a study of identical twins. Using its own MiXCR run on the 5' RACE reads, TCRdb lists one record per CDR3 protein. Of around 280,000 distinct CDR3 sequences listed, approximately 8% are singletons. The same sample was also studied in work on yellow fever vaccine responses in identical twins.

The sequencing sample was made of memory (CD45RO+) T cells sorted from blood. The receptors here all came from a woman between 18 and 29 years old in good health.

Many counts were recorded for this clonotype. The chain has TRBV4-1 and TRBJ2-5; D may correspond to TRBD1 or TRBD2 (5 bases each). The length of the CDR3 is 17 residues. Trimming removed 4 bases at V and 9 bases at J, with 27 bases between. Germline CDR1 is MGHRA and CDR2 is YSYEKL. The DNA of the CDR3 is TGCGCCAGCAGCCTCAATGCGTTATCGGGGCCGGCTTCGGCCCAGTACTTC. This gives the protein CASSLNALSGPASAQYF.

This clonotype was detected ten times or more. This chain uses TRBV5-1 with TRBJ1-1; 8 positions agree with TRBD1. CDR1 is SGHRS, CDR2 YFSETQ, per germline. The V segment lost 5 bases and the J segment 1 base; nucleotides outside the gene matches: 1. The CDR3 runs to 13 residues. The DNA of the CDR3 is TGCGCCAGCAGAGGGACAGGGAACACTGAAGCTTTCTTT. Its translation is CASRGTGNTEAFF.